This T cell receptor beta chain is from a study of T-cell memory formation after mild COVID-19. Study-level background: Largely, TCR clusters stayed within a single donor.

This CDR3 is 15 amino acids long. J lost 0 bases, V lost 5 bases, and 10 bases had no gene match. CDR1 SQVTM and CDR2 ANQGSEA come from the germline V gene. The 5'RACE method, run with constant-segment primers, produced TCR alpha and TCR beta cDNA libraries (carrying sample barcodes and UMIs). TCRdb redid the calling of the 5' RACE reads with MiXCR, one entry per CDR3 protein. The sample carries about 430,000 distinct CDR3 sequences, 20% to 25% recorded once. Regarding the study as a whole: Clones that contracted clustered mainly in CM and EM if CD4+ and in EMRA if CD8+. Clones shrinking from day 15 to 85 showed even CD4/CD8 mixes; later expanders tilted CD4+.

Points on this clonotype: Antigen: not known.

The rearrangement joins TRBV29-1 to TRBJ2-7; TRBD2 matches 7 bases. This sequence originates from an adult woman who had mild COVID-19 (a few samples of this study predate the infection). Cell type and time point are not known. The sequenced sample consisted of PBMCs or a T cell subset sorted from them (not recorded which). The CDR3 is CSVNPPLADSYEQYF. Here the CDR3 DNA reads TGCAGCGTTAACCCCCCCCTAGCGGACTCCTACGAGCAGTACTTC.